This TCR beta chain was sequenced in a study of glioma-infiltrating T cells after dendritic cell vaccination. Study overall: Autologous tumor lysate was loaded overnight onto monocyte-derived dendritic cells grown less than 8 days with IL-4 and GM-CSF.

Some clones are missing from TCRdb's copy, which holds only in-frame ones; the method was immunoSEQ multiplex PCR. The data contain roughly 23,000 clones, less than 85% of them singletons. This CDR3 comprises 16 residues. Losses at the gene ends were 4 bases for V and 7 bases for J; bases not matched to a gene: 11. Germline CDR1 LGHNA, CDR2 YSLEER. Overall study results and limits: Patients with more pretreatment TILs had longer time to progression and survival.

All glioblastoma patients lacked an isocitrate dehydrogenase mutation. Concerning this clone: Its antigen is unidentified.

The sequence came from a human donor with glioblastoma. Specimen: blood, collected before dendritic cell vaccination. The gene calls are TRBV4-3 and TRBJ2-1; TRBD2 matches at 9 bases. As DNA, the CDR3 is TGCGCCAGCAGCCGATTTTTCGCGGGAGGGAGTAATGAGCAGTTCTTC. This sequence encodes CASSRFFAGGSNEQFF.